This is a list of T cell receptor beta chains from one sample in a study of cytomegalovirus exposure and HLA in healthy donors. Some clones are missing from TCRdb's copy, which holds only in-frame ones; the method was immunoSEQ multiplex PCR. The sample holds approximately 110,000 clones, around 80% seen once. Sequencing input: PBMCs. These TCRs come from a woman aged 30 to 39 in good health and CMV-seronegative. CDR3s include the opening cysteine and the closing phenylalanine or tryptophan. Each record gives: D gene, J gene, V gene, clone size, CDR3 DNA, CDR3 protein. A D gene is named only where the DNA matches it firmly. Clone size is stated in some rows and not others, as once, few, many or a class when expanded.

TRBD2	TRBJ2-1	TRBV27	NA	TGTGCCAGCAGTTCCCCCCGGACTAGCGGGAGCTACAATGAGCAGTTCTTC	CASSSPRTSGSYNEQFF
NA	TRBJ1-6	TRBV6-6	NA	TGTGCCAGCAGTTACCAGGACAGATATAATTCACCCCTCCACTTT	CASSYQDRYNSPLHF
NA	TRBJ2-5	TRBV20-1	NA	TGCAGTGCTAGTTCTGCGGGGACCCAGTACTTC	CSASSAGTQYF
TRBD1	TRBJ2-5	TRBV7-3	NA	TGTGCCAGCAGCCTGGGACAGGGCAACGTCCAAGAGACCCAGTACTTC	CASSLGQGNVQETQYF
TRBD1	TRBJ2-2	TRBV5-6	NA	TGTGCCAGCAGTTACGACAGGGGGCGAGTAAGAACCGGGGAGCTGCTTTTT	CASSYDRGRVRTGELLF
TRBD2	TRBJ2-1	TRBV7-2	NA	TGTGCCAGCACCCCGACCACTCTAGCGGATGTTATCTACAATGAGCAGTTCTTC	CASTPTTLADVIYNEQFF
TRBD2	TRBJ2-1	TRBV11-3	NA	TGTGCCAGCAGCTTAGGACTAGCGGGACCCTACAATGAGCAGTTCTTC	CASSLGLAGPYNEQFF
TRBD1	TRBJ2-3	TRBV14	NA	TGTGCCAGCAGCCATGAGGGGACAGGGTGGAGTGATACGCAGTATTTT	CASSHEGTGWSDTQYF
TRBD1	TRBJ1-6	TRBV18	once	TGTGCCAGCTCACCGTCAGGGGGTATTTCCTATAATTCACCCCTCCACTTT	CASSPSGGISYNSPLHF
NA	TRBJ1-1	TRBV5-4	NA	TGTGCCAGCAGCGTACGTCCAGGTGGGACTGAAGCTTTCTTT	CASSVRPGGTEAFF
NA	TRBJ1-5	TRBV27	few	TGTGCCAGCAGTTTATCATCCGCGAGCAATCAGCCCCAGCATTTT	CASSLSSASNQPQHF
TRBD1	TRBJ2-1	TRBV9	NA	TGTGCCAGCAGCCAGCTCGGACAGGGGTTTTCGAATGAGCAGTTCTTC	CASSQLGQGFSNEQFF
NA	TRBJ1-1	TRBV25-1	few	TGTGCCAGCAGTGGAGGGATTGAAGCTTTCTTT	CASSGGIEAFF
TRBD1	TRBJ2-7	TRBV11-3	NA	TGTGCCAGCAGCCTGGGCCGGGACAGCTACGAGCAGCACTTC	CASSLGRDSYEQHF
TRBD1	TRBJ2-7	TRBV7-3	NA	TGTGCCAGCAGTTCGACAGGGGCTGGCGAGCAGTACTTC	CASSSTGAGEQYF
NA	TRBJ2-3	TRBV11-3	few	TGTGCCAGCAGCTTAGACAGGAACCCCACAGATACGCAGTATTTT	CASSLDRNPTDTQYF
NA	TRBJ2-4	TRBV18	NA	TGTGCCAGCTCACCCGTCACACCCTTTGTCAAAAACATTCAGTACTTC	CASSPVTPFVKNIQYF
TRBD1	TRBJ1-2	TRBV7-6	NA	TGTGCCAGCAGCTCAGGGACAGTGGATGGCTACACCTTC	CASSSGTVDGYTF
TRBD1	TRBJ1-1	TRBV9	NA	TGTGCCAGCAGCGTATGGACAGGGACGAACACTGAAGCTTTCTTT	CASSVWTGTNTEAFF
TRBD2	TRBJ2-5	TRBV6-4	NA	TGTGCCAGCAGTGACTGGCTAGCGGGGGAGAAGACCCAGTACTTC	CASSDWLAGEKTQYF
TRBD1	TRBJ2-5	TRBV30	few	TGTGCCTGGAGTCGGGACAGAGAGACCCAGTACTTC	CAWSRDRETQYF
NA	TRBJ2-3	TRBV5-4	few	TGTGCCAGCAAACTCGCAGATACGCAGTATTTT	CASKLADTQYF
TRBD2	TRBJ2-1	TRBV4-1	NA	TGCGCCAGCAGCCAGGCAACTAGCGGGGTCTACAATGAGCAGTTCTTC	CASSQATSGVYNEQFF